This TCR beta chain was identified in a study of T-cell memory formation after mild COVID-19. Looking at the study overall: TCR clusters mostly belonged to single donors.

TCRdb reanalysed the 5' RACE reads using MiXCR and keeps one entry per CDR3 protein. The sample holds about 470,000 distinct CDR3 sequences; approximately 25% are singletons and the top ten take under 15%. CDR3 length: 13 amino acids. V gave up 3 bases and J gave up 5 bases, with 10 bases separating them. Germline CDR1 is SGHVS and CDR2 is FNYEAQ. Sequenced input: PBMCs or a T cell subset sorted from them (not recorded which). This TCR derives from an adult woman who had mild COVID-19 (a few samples of this study predate the infection). Cell type and time point are not known. The chain combines TRBV7-6 with TRBJ2-5; no definite D call. This CDR3 is CASSFRVTETQYF. The CDR3 DNA is TGTGCCAGCAGCTTTCGAGTAACGGAGACCCAGTACTTC.